What follows describes a single T cell receptor beta chain. This clonotype turned up a few times. The specificity of this receptor is unknown. One base away there is no much larger clone; base qualities are not given. Based on the germline V gene, the CDR1 and CDR2 sequences are MDHEN and SYDVKM. Its CDR3 holds 11 amino acids, cysteine through phenylalanine. This entry keeps only the CDR3 DNA: 33 bases, framed from base 1. Trimming at the junction amounts to 3 bases on V and 6 bases on J, and the germline ends lie 4 bases apart. The library was produced with RACE. Data came from a NextSeq 500. During library preparation, unique molecular identifiers were attached to individual cDNA molecules so that TCRs could be counted quantitatively and reproducibly. From each blood RNA sample, both TCR alpha and TCR beta chains were sequenced. The authors processed their data as follows. A median of around 96,000 TCRs per sample was observed, with a range of 23,224 to 690,600. V, J and CDR3 annotation of the TCR reads was carried out using the Decombinator software suite. To make PS versus PT1 abundance plots, every sample was subsampled to the same number of TCRs (28,000). TCRs were defined as expanded if absent before sensitization and observed at least eight times at the 2-week time point. TCRdb reran the public reads through fastp at Q25 and MiXCR, keeping productive beta chains. Entries that share a CDR3 protein sequence are merged under the most common genes and DNA. None of the V and J calls come from the authors' own analysis; TCRdb made them. Present in this sample are 75,000 to 100,000 distinct CDR3 sequences, around 11% of which were seen just once. Of the sample, roughly 2.1% is held by the ten largest clones.

This sample is part of a study of human T cells and chemical hapten exposure (dated by TCRdb to the early 2020s). For context, the study as a whole: For sensitization, 2% DPC in acetone was applied to a 2 cm by 2 cm area of upper inner arm skin. Most of the patients in the cohort were female, and the cohort covered alopecia areata with under or over 50% scalp involvement, alopecia totalis and alopecia universalis. Patients additionally received weekly therapeutic DPC doses to the scalp throughout the roughly 23-week study period. Blood for TCR sequencing was provided by twenty-nine alopecia patients at one to four time points (pre-sensitization, 2, 6 and 24 weeks). This study followed changes in the peripheral blood TCR repertoire in vivo during primary and secondary sensitization of alopecia patients to the hapten diphenylcyclopropenone (DPC). Libraries were pooled for sequencing, and per-sample TCR yields varied mainly because of small differences in library volumes within the pool. Patch testing was done on the upper back using Finn chambers containing 0.01% DPC, and results were scored after 6 days according to International Contact Dermatitis Research Group standards. Blood samples were taken from patients before sensitization (week 0) and then at 2, 6 and about 24 weeks after DPC sensitization.

The research as a whole found: Alopecia, a presumed autoimmune disease, was present in all patients, so the immune response of the patients might differ from that of healthy individuals. Patch test score correlated positively with the number of PT1 expanded TCRs, reaching significance at thresholds 8, 16 and 32 but not at 4. Compared with pre-sensitization or healthy control sets, expanded TCRs formed significantly more large CDR3 similarity clusters, which is consistent with antigen-driven responses. After repeated subsampling, changes were observed in the strength of the expansion versus patch-test correlation and in the threshold at which the correlation became significant. No change with DPC sensitization was found in the number of TCRs above 1 in 1000 frequency, and no evidence of global repertoire structure alterations was found.

Taken with the paper, the label for time point translates to: patch test 1, 2 weeks after DPC sensitization. In the paper's terms, the treatment or condition label means: therapeutic diphenylcyclopropenone sensitization with weekly scalp DPC. At every patch-test visit, the blood draw took place before the patch test was put on. Patients were eligible if aged 18 to 70, diagnosed with alopecia and judged suitable for DPC therapy, and pregnant patients were excluded. Total RNA was extracted from unfractionated whole blood that had been collected in Tempus Blood RNA tubes. The clonotype was recovered from a woman aged 40-49 years with alopecia areata. Some clones in this sample may be carry-over from other donors' samples. This chain is built from TRBV28 and TRBJ2-3; the D segment cannot be called with confidence. This specimen consisted of whole blood, obtained in connection with sensitization to the hapten diphenylcyclopropenone (DPC). The sequence in DNA is TGTGCCAGCAGTTTTTTGGATACGCAGTATTTT. Its protein product is CASSFLDTQYF.